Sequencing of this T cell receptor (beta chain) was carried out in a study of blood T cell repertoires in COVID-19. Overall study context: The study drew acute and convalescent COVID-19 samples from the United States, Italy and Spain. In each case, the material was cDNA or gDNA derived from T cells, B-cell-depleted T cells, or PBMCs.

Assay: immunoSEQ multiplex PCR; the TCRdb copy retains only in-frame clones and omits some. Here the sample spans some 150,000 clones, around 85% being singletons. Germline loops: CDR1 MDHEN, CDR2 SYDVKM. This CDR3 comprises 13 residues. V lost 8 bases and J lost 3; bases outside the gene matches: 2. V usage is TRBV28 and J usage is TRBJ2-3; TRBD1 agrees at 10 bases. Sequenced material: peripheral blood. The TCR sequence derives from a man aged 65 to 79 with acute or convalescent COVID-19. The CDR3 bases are TGTGCCAGCGGACAGGGGGTGACAGATACGCAGTATTTT. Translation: CASGQGVTDTQYF.